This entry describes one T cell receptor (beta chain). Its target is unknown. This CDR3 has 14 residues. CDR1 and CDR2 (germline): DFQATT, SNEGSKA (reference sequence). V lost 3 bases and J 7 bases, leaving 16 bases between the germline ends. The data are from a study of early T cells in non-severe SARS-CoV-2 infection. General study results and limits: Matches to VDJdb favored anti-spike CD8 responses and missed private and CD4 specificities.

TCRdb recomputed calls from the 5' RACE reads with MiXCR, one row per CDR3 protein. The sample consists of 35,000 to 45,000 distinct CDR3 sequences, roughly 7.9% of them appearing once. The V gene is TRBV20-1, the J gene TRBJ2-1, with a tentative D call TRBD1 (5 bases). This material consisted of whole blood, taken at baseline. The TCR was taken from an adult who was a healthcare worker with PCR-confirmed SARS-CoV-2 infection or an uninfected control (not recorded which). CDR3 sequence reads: CSARRIGDRNEQFF. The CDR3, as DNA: TGCAGTGCTAGGAGAATAGGGGATAGAAATGAGCAGTTCTTC.